The 27 T cell receptor beta chains given below trace back to one sample, sequenced in a study of OX40 agonist ivuxolimab in advanced cancers. Assay used: immunoSEQ multiplex PCR; TCRdb lists only in-frame clones, some missing. The sample gives 30,000 to 45,000 clones, 86% of which show up once; 2.4% is in the top ten. The sequencing here drew on CD4+ or CD8+ T cells sorted from blood, taken in a trial of the OX40 agonist ivuxolimab. These receptors all come from an adult with an advanced solid tumor such as melanoma, head and neck, liver or kidney cancer.

The chain has TRBV27 and TRBJ1-1; 8 bases line up with TRBD1. V dropped 4 bases and J dropped 1; count of bases not matched to a gene: 2. Germline V lookup: CDR1 MNHEY, CDR2 SMNVEV (reference sequence). The CDR3 has 14 residues. The CDR3 loop is CASSYGTGNTEAFF. DNA for the CDR3: TGTGCCAGCAGTTATGGGACAGGGAACACTGAAGCTTTCTTT.

This rearrangement joins TRBV6-6 to TRBJ2-5; tentative D call: TRBD1 (6 bases). The CDR3 extends over 16 amino acids. Trimming removed 5 bases from V and 3 bases from J, with 19 bases in between. CDR1 MNHNY and CDR2 SVGAGI come from the germline V gene (reference sequence). The CDR3 bases are TGTGCCAGCAGTCGAATCCCCGGACAGCGCGAAGAGACCCAGTACTTC. It specifies CASSRIPGQREETQYF.

This clone showed up just once. The V gene is TRBV6-5, the J gene TRBJ1-1; D may be TRBD1 (5 bases). CDR3 length: 14 residues. V was shortened by 6 bases and J by 0 bases, with 11 bases between the two germline ends. CDR1 MNHEY and CDR2 SVGAGI come from the germline V gene. In DNA form, the CDR3 reads TGTGCCAGCAGGGGGGGGGAATTGAACACTGAAGCTTTCTTT. Translated: CASRGGELNTEAFF.

CDR3 loop: CASSKARGGPNTEAFF. The CDR3 DNA sequence: TGTGCCAGCAGCAAAGCTAGGGGAGGCCCGAACACTGAAGCTTTCTTT. The rearrangement uses TRBV21-1 and TRBJ1-1. TRBV21-1 is recorded as a pseudogene. CDR3 length: 16 amino acids.

This chain uses TRBV10-2 with TRBJ2-3; TRBD2 agrees at 7 bases. CDR3 length: 14 amino acids. With V trimmed by 8 bases and J by 1 base, 6 bases remained unmatched. Germline V gene lookup returns CDR1 WSHSY and CDR2 SAAADI. CDR3 nucleotides: TGCGCCAGCCTCCCGGCGGGAGGCACAGATACGCAGTATTTT. Residues: CASLPAGGTDTQYF.

This chain uses TRBV25-1 with TRBJ1-2, with a weak D call TRBD1 (6 bases). Deletions cut 2 bases from V and 11 bases from J, with 12 bases between. This CDR3 has 12 amino acids. CDR1 and CDR2 from the germline V gene are MGHDK and SYGVNS. Here the CDR3 reads CASSEQGRGYTF. CDR3 DNA sequence: TGTGCCAGCAGTGAACAGGGGAGGGGATACACCTTC.

This rearrangement joins TRBV6-1 to TRBJ1-3; D is ambiguous. The CDR3 runs to 14 residues. V lost 1 base and J lost 2, with 6 bases in between. From germline, CDR1 is MNHNS and CDR2 SASEGT. In DNA, the CDR3 is TGTGCCAGCAGTGAAGGATGGCCTGGAAACACCATATATTTT. This gives the protein CASSEGWPGNTIYF.

The gene calls are TRBV5-1 and TRBJ2-3, with a tentative D call TRBD2 (6 bases). Deletions cut 0 bases from V and 0 bases from J, with 11 bases between. The CDR3 is made up of 16 amino acids. Germline V lookup: CDR1 SGHRS, CDR2 YFSETQ. This chain's CDR3 is CASSLGGGSSTDTQYF. The CDR3, as DNA: TGCGCCAGCAGCTTGGGGGGAGGCTCTAGCACAGATACGCAGTATTTT. Full variable domain (remainder filled in from reference TRBV5-1 and TRBJ2-3): KAGVTQTPRYLIKTRGQQVTLSCSPISGHRSVSWYQQTPGQGLQFLFEYFSETQRNKGNFPGRFSGRQFSNSRSEMNVSTLELGDSALYLCASSLGGGSSTDTQYFGPGTRLTVL.

This clone has a handful of counts. This chain connects TRBV6-4 to TRBJ1-2; the D gene is possibly TRBD1 (6 bases). CDR3 size: 11 residues. Germline V CDR1 and CDR2: MRHNA, SNTAGT. CDR3 coding DNA: TGTAAGCGGGAACAGGGAGGGGGCTACACCTTC. Amino acid sequence: CKREQGGGYTF.

V and J are TRBV2 and TRBJ1-2; TRBD1 is a possible D gene (6 bases). The CDR3 is made up of 15 amino acids. Germline-derived CDR1 and CDR2 are SNHLY and FYNNEI. Trimming removed 3 bases from V and 2 bases from J, with 13 bases in between. The CDR3 coding sequence is TGTGCCAGCAGTGATAAGGCCAGGGGAAACTATGGCTACACCTTC. Translated: CASSDKARGNYGYTF.

The chain combines TRBV7-9 with TRBJ2-2; 8 bases align to TRBD1. The germline CDR1 and CDR2 sequences are SEHNR and FQNEAQ (reference sequence). The CDR3 contains 18 residues. The ends lost 5 bases at V and 5 bases at J; junction bases unmatched: 16. The DNA for the CDR3 is TGTGCCAGCAGCCCCCTTCCCCGCCAGGGGGCGATAACCGGGGAGCTGTTTTTT. It yields the protein CASSPLPRQGAITGELFF.

The chain joins TRBV19 to TRBJ2-2, with D possibly TRBD1 on 6 matching bases. Germline V gives CDR1 LNHDA, CDR2 SQIVND (reference sequence). The CDR3 has 15 residues. V gave up 5 bases and J gave up 1 base, with 11 bases separating them. The CDR3 region has the DNA TGTGCCAGTAGTGGGACAACTGTGAACACCGGGGAGCTGTTTTTT. As protein: CASSGTTVNTGELFF.

The genes are TRBV10-3 and TRBJ2-3; D is possibly TRBD1 (5 bases). Germline V gives CDR1 ENHRY, CDR2 SYGVKD. CDR3 length: 13 residues. Trimming cost V 5 bases and J 6 bases, with 12 bases left between them. The CDR3 DNA reads as TGTGCCATCAGTCCAGGGCCGGCGGATACGCAGTATTTT. Amino acids: CAISPGPADTQYF.

This clone was seen once. The V call is TRBV6-5, the J call TRBJ1-5; weak D call: TRBD1 (6 bases). This CDR3 is 13 amino acids long. Germline loops: CDR1 MNHEY, CDR2 SVGAGI. The V end was cut by 5 bases, the J end by 9 bases, with 14 bases between. CDR3 DNA: TGTGCCAGCAGTCTTACAGGGAGATCGCCCCAGCATTTT. Translated: CASSLTGRSPQHF.

This chain joins TRBV6-1 and TRBJ2-6; no clear D gene. CDR1 and CDR2 (germline): MNHNS, SASEGT. The CDR3 consists of 15 residues. The V gene lost 2 bases and the J gene lost 4 bases, with 9 bases spanning the gap. The CDR3 sequence: CASSEHGSGANVLTF. CDR3 nucleotides: TGTGCCAGCAGTGAACATGGTTCCGGGGCCAACGTCCTGACTTTC.

This chain uses TRBV5-1 with TRBJ2-2; 9 bases line up with TRBD2. V lost 2 bases to trimming and J lost 4 bases; unmatched junction nucleotides: 9. In germline, CDR1 is SGHRS, CDR2 YFSETQ. The CDR3 extends over 17 amino acids. The CDR3 DNA sequence: TGCGCCAGCAGCTTCCGCGGGGGGGTGTCTAGCACCGGGGAGCTGTTTTTT. This translates into CASSFRGGVSSTGELFF.

Regarding this clone: Other nucleotide sequences in the sample specify the same CDR3. This chain connects TRBV7-9 to TRBJ2-5, with D hard to call. The CDR3 contains 13 residues. Germline CDR1 is SEHNR and CDR2 is FQNEAQ (reference sequence). Deletions cut 5 bases from V and 5 bases from J, with 12 bases between. CDR3 sequence reads: CASSRSGEETQYF. CDR3 in DNA: TGTGCCAGCAGCCGATCTGGCGAGGAGACCCAGTACTTC.

The V call is TRBV19, the J call TRBJ2-5, with TRBD2 matching over 10 bases. Germline V CDR1 and CDR2: LNHDA, SQIVND (reference sequence). There are 15 residues in the CDR3. J was trimmed by 2 bases and V by 8 bases; bases with no gene match: 8. CDR3 residues: CASSKQTSGQETQYF. DNA for the CDR3: TGTGCCAGTTCGAAACAGACTAGCGGGCAAGAGACCCAGTACTTC.

The chain employs TRBV19 and TRBJ1-2; D is possibly TRBD1 (5 bases). Germline lookup yields CDR1 LNHDA and CDR2 SQIVND (reference sequence). The V end lost 5 bases, the J end lost 3 bases, and 10 bases lay between the germline ends. This CDR3 spans 13 amino acids. CDR3 region: CASSPGVDYGYTF. The CDR3 DNA sequence: TGTGCCAGTAGTCCGGGGGTGGACTATGGCTACACCTTC.

CDR3 protein: CASKLTGSTNEKLFF. The DNA of the CDR3 is TGTGCCAGCAAACTTACCGGTTCAACTAATGAAAAACTGTTTTTT. V usage is TRBV6-5 and J usage is TRBJ1-4; D gene ambiguous. The CDR3 extends over 15 amino acids. Germline CDR1 and CDR2: MNHEY and SVGAGI. V lost 7 bases and J lost 0, with 12 bases in between.

The V call is TRBV2, the J call TRBJ2-5; D may be TRBD2 (6 bases). This CDR3 is built from 16 residues. Trimming took off 3 bases at V and 1 base at J, with 15 bases between the two ends. From germline, CDR1 is SNHLY and CDR2 FYNNEI. The CDR3 reads CASSDLLTRGQETQYF. CDR3 in DNA: TGTGCCAGCAGTGACCTCTTGACTAGAGGCCAAGAGACCCAGTACTTC.

The chain employs TRBV5-4 and TRBJ1-2; no clear D. This CDR3 region has 13 residues. The germline V gene encodes CDR1 SGHNT and CDR2 YYREEE (reference sequence). With 1 base removed from V and 4 bases from J, the gap between germline ends came to 8 bases. CDR3 sequence (DNA): TGTGCCAGCAGCTTGACAGAAACCTATGGCTACACCTTC. Residues: CASSLTETYGYTF.

This clone was picked up a small number of times. CDR3 region: CAISRGLSGNQPQHF. The CDR3 coding sequence is TGTGCCATCAGCAGGGGGCTTTCGGGCAATCAGCCCCAGCATTTT. The genes are TRBV21-1 and TRBJ1-5; the table assigns TRBD1, which was not confirmed against the DNA. TRBV21-1 is flagged as a pseudogene. There are 15 residues in the CDR3.

Only a few counts were recorded for this clone. V is TRBV7-2 and J is TRBJ2-7; 12 positions agree with TRBD1. The CDR3 contains 15 residues. After removal of 0 bases from V and 6 bases from J, the junction contained 3 bases not matched to a gene. Germline CDR1 is SGHTA and CDR2 is FQGNSA. The CDR3 sequence is CASSLAGQGASEQYF. CDR3 sequence (DNA): TGTGCCAGCAGCTTAGCGGGACAGGGGGCGTCCGAGCAGTACTTC.

The rearrangement links TRBV6-6 to TRBJ1-1; D is unresolved. Germline-derived CDR1 and CDR2 are MNHNY and SVGAGI (reference sequence). There are 12 residues in the CDR3. Trimming left V 2 bases short and J 8 bases short, with 9 bases between. The CDR3 DNA reads as TGTGCCAGCAGTTACGGTACGGGCGAAGCTTTCTTT. Protein sequence: CASSYGTGEAFF.

The genes are TRBV19 and TRBJ2-3, with D perhaps given as TRBD1 or TRBD2 (5 bases each). Germline assignment: CDR1 LNHDA and CDR2 SQIVND (reference sequence). The V end was cut by 5 bases, the J end by 0 bases, with 9 bases between. The CDR3 runs 14 residues. CDR3 protein: CASSRDDSTDTQYF. The DNA of the CDR3 is TGTGCCAGTAGTCGGGACGATAGCACAGATACGCAGTATTTT.

The chain has TRBV7-3 and TRBJ2-7, with D tentatively TRBD1 (6 bases). Germline CDR1 and CDR2: SGHTA and FQGTGA. The CDR3 is 17 residues long. Deletions cut 2 bases from V and 2 bases from J, with 19 bases between. The CDR3 is CASSLGDTRAAPYEQYF. Here the CDR3 DNA reads TGTGCCAGCAGCTTAGGGGACACCCGAGCGGCACCCTACGAGCAGTACTTC.